Reported below is one T cell receptor (beta chain). Taking its sample share into account, this clonotype is medium-sized (0.01 to 0.1%). What antigen it recognizes has not been identified. Within one base of it there is no much larger clone, and no base qualities were kept. V is pared back by 0 bases and J by 6 bases, with 12 bases lying between the germline termini. From a lookup of the germline V gene, CDR1 and CDR2 are SGHTA and FQGNSA. The CDR3, from cysteine to phenylalanine, totals 15 residues. The retained sequence is limited to the CDR3, 45 bases, with the frame set at the first base. TRB repertoires were amplified using roughly 240-550 ng of genomic DNA isolated from blood. The data were obtained in a study of T and B cells in COVID-19 patients (dated by TCRdb to 2020 to 2022). Context from the whole study: Using TRB and IGH repertoire sequencing of peripheral blood, the study characterized adaptive immunity in COVID-19 patients who had active infection or had recovered. Two patients belonged to both the recovered and active cohorts because samples were available from active disease and after recovery. The recovered cohort included some 18 patients who contributed 20 samples, and most of those patients had mild to moderate COVID-19 that was managed on an outpatient basis. Over 7.5 million TCR sequences were analysed from a TCR and BCR sequence repository that comprised a few dozen patients and some 67 time points. As many as 9 follow-up blood samples were collected from each patient, and in some individuals these samples spanned different disease stages. Patients in the recovered cohort had a median age of approximately 35 years, compared with roughly 66 years for patients in the active-infection cohort. For the repertoire analyses, the comparison was an age-matched reference group of roughly 38 healthy donors who were negative for COVID-19 antibodies. In the active-infection cohort, about 65% of the roughly 20 patients were critically ill and required mechanical ventilation or ECMO. Of the 20 to 25 patients in the active-infection cohort, 18 had comorbidities associated with unfavorable COVID-19 outcome. Summary of the overall study and its limitations: Specific T cell subsets (CD4+/Treg/CD8+) and sorted SARS-CoV-2-responsive or tetramer+ T cells had not yet been sequenced, and these experiments were ongoing. TRB repertoires were found to be highly clonal in active COVID-19, whereas diversity and richness at recovery were found to rise above healthy donor levels. The cohort was judged too small for assessing how HLA contributes to COVID-19 susceptibility or severity. It was stated that prospective validation of the reported TCR clusters was required before the clusters could be put to clinical use. A total of 2,331 exclusive TCR clusters, including over 25 low-pGen clusters, were found in the recovered cohort. Patients with COVID-19 were reported to show strongly skewed TRBV/TRBJ gene usage. Few blood samples were available from mildly ill patients while symptoms were present or from severe cases at early time points.

Data came from an Illumina MiSeq. Multiplex PCR with BIOMED2 TRB-A/B primer pools was used to amplify the TRB rearrangements. Illumina-compatible adapters and 7-nucleotide sample barcodes were attached to the amplicons in two consecutive PCRs. Phusion HS II polymerase was used for all library PCRs. The amplicons were purified from gel with the NucleoSpin Gel and PCR Clean-up kit, measured on Qubit, and combined at about 3.8 nM. Amplicon pool quality was checked on an Agilent 2100 Bioanalyzer before Illumina next-generation sequencing. The source study handled its data this way. MiXCR 3.0.8 with the default MiXCR reference library was used to annotate TRB rearrangements. Sequences with fewer than 2 reads and non-productive reads were filtered out, and every unique CDR3 nucleotide sequence was treated as a single clone. R 3.5.1 was used to calculate clonality, diversity, richness and V-J gene usage. GLIPH2 was used to cluster TCRs by CDR3 similarity, and OLGA was used to calculate generation probabilities. GLIPH2 clusters were kept only if they contained at least four unique TCR clonotypes found in at least three individuals. TCRdb trimmed the raw reads at Q25, called clones with MiXCR and kept productive beta chains. Each CDR3 protein gets just one entry, which takes the most common genes and DNA from the rows behind it. These V and J calls derive from TCRdb rather than the authors' analysis. This sample has 3,000 to 4,000 distinct CDR3 sequences in its table, and around 23% of those were observed once. The top ten constitute 25% to 30% of the sample.

The clonotype comes from a human donor with active COVID-19. The chain is encoded by TRBV7-2 joined to TRBJ2-1, with no confident D gene call. The sequencing input was blood. The sequence in DNA is TGTGCCAGCAGCTTAGCGATCGGTAGTATCAATGAGCAGTTCTTC. The encoded protein is CASSLAIGSINEQFF.